Listed here are 31 T cell receptor beta chains from one sample, sequenced in a study of blood T cell repertoires in COVID-19. Libraries were prepared by immunoSEQ multiplex PCR; TCRdb keeps only in-frame clonotypes and omits some of them. The table records about 83,000 clones, 87% of them present only once. Sequencing used peripheral blood. The receptors derive from a woman in her forties or fifties with active or convalescent COVID-19.

The rearrangement links TRBV7-2 to TRBJ2-5; the D gene is possibly TRBD2 (5 bases). Trimming removed 7 bases at V and 1 base at J, with 16 bases between. Germline V gene sequence: CDR1 SGHTA, CDR2 FQGNSA. The CDR3 sequence is 15 residues long. The CDR3 nucleotides are TGTGCCAGCACCTTCAGAGGGCTAGCCCAAGAGACCCAGTACTTC. Its protein product is CASTFRGLAQETQYF.

The rearrangement joins TRBV6-5 to TRBJ1-2; 7 bases are shared with TRBD1. This CDR3 is built from 14 residues. V shed 9 bases and J 0 bases; nucleotides not matched to a gene: 7. The germline CDR1 and CDR2 sequences are MNHEY and SVGAGI. CDR3 sequence: CASQGQPPNYGYTF. The CDR3 nucleotides read TGTGCCAGTCAGGGACAGCCCCCTAACTATGGCTACACCTTC.

The rearrangement joins TRBV9 to TRBJ2-1; 9 bases are a match to TRBD1. The CDR3 runs to 15 residues. Germline assignment: CDR1 SGDLS and CDR2 YYNGEE. The J segment lost 8 bases and the V segment lost 2 bases, leaving 8 bases of the junction unmatched. CDR3: CASSVDRGFIDEQFF. DNA of the CDR3: TGTGCCAGCAGCGTCGACAGGGGGTTTATAGATGAGCAGTTCTTC.

The V call is TRBV5-1, the J call TRBJ2-5, with D maybe TRBD1 (6 bases). CDR1 is SGHRS and CDR2 is YFSETQ in the germline V gene. Trimming left V 0 bases short and J 2 bases short, with 14 bases between. The CDR3 runs to 16 residues. CDR3 sequence: CASSLVGAMGQETQYF. The DNA of the CDR3 is TGCGCCAGCAGCTTGGTGGGGGCGATGGGGCAAGAGACCCAGTACTTC.

This clone was recorded only once. This chain links TRBV5-4 with TRBJ2-1, with 9 bases lining up with TRBD2. The CDR3 contains 15 residues. V shed 1 base and J 8 bases; nucleotides not matched to a gene: 7. Germline V gene sequence: CDR1 SGHNT, CDR2 YYREEE (reference sequence). In DNA, the CDR3 is TGTGCCAGCAGCTTGCAGCGCGGGGGGGCGGATGAGCAGTTCTTC. It yields the protein CASSLQRGGADEQFF.

V is TRBV3-1 (or the pseudogene TRBV3-2) and J is TRBJ2-5; 9 bases fit TRBD2. CDR3 length: 17 amino acids. Trimming cost V 1 base and J 5 bases; bases outside gene matches: 11. The germline V gene encodes CDR1 LGHDT and CDR2 YNNKEL (reference sequence). CDR3 nucleotides: TGTGCCAGCAGCCAAGTTCTGACCGGGACTAGCAAGGAGACCCAGTACTTC. Translated: CASSQVLTGTSKETQYF.

The gene calls are TRBV5-1 and TRBJ2-3; 8 nucleotides align to TRBD2. Trimming at V came to 4 bases and at J to 6 bases, leaving 10 bases not matched to a gene. The germline V gene encodes CDR1 SGHRS and CDR2 YFSETQ. This CDR3 has 15 residues. The CDR3 nucleotides read TGCGCCAGCAGCCGGAACGGGGGGGCGTGGGATACGCAGTATTTT. Amino acid sequence: CASSRNGGAWDTQYF.

This clone was seen more than once but under ten times. This CDR3 is CASNTQGNYGYTF. In DNA form, the CDR3 reads TGTGCCAGCAACACACAGGGGAACTATGGCTACACCTTC. The genes are TRBV11-2 and TRBJ1-2; 7 nucleotides align to TRBD1. Trimming took 7 bases from V and 2 from J; bases not matched to a gene: 4. The CDR3 contains 13 residues. CDR1 is SGHAT, CDR2 FQNNGV, per germline.

This chain uses TRBV19 with TRBJ1-1; 8 bases line up with TRBD1. Losses at the gene ends were 8 bases for V and 9 bases for J; bases not matched to a gene: 11. Germline CDR1 LNHDA, CDR2 SQIVND (reference sequence). The CDR3 runs 13 residues. Here the CDR3 DNA reads TGTGCCAGTGGCCTGGACAGGGAAGGCCAAGCTTTCTTT. Residues: CASGLDREGQAFF.

V usage is TRBV6-5 and J usage is TRBJ2-2; the match to TRBD1 covers 7 bases. J gave up 5 bases and V 0 bases, and 3 bases lay outside the gene matches. The germline gives CDR1 MNHEY, CDR2 SVGAGI. CDR3 size: 15 residues. The chain's CDR3 is CASSYSPTGTGELFF. In DNA form, the CDR3 reads TGTGCCAGCAGTTACTCTCCGACAGGGACCGGGGAGCTGTTTTTT.

This sequence joins TRBV4-2 and TRBJ1-2; TRBD1 might be the D (6 bases). This CDR3 is built from 13 residues. Germline values: CDR1 LGHNA, CDR2 YNFKEQ. V lost 6 bases to trimming and J lost 1 base, with 9 bases between them. CDR3 nucleotide sequence: TGTGCCAGCAGACCGGACAGTAACTATGGCTACACCTTC. This sequence encodes CASRPDSNYGYTF.

The chain recombines TRBV24-1 with TRBJ2-3; 11 nucleotides line up with TRBD2. Losses at the gene ends were 5 bases for V and 3 bases for J; bases not matched to a gene: 9. The germline V gene encodes CDR1 KGHDR and CDR2 SFDVKD. The CDR3 covers 17 residues. DNA of the CDR3: TGTGCCACCAGTGGCCTCATAACTAGCGGGGGTACAGATACGCAGTATTTT. Translation gives CATSGLITSGGTDTQYF.

J is TRBJ2-3 and V is TRBV18, with a possible D match to TRBD2 (6 bases). The V end was cut by 3 bases, the J end by 3 bases, with 7 bases between. CDR1 is KGHSH, CDR2 LQKENI, per germline. The length of the CDR3 is 13 residues. CDR3 residues: CASSPGGTDTQYF. Here the CDR3 DNA reads TGTGCCAGCTCACCTGGGGGGACAGATACGCAGTATTTT.

The chain joins TRBV11-3 to TRBJ2-1, with D possibly TRBD2 on 6 matching bases. The CDR3 extends over 15 amino acids. Germline assignment: CDR1 SGHNT and CDR2 YENEEA. The V gene lost 4 bases and the J gene lost 1 base, with 11 bases spanning the gap. The DNA of the CDR3 is TGTGCCAGCAGCTCCGGCGGGGTATCCTACAATGAGCAGTTCTTC. Amino acid sequence: CASSSGGVSYNEQFF.

The CDR3 bases are TGTGCTAGTGGACCCGGACAGCCTCCTATGGTGGGGACCTTC. Translation gives CASGPGQPPMVGTF. The chain employs TRBV12-5 and TRBJ1-2; D may be TRBD1 (6 bases). Trimming took off 6 bases at V and 14 bases at J, with 25 bases between the two ends. This CDR3 region has 14 residues. Germline V CDR1 and CDR2: LGHNT, FRNRAP.

The rearrangement uses TRBV30 and TRBJ1-1; weak D call: TRBD1 (5 bases). V was cut by 6 bases and J by 2 bases, with 19 bases left in between. Germline CDR1 GTSNPN, CDR2 SVGIG (reference sequence). The CDR3 runs 15 residues. As DNA, the CDR3 is TGTGCCTGTACACGTGCGGGACTGATAAACACTGAAGCTTTCTTT. Residues: CACTRAGLINTEAFF.

The chain links TRBV28 to TRBJ1-4, with D possibly matching TRBD1 (5 bases). Trimming stripped 7 bases from V and 7 bases from J, with 22 bases between. The CDR3 loop spans 16 amino acids. CDR1 is MDHEN, CDR2 SYDVKM, per germline. CDR3 sequence (DNA): TGTGCCAGCATCCCCTGGGGGACTCCTGAGGGTGAAAAACTGTTTTTT. Translation: CASIPWGTPEGEKLFF. Full variable domain (missing parts from reference TRBV28 and TRBJ1-4): DVKVTQSSRYLVKRTGEKVFLECVQDMDHENMFWYRQDPGLGLRLIYFSYDVKMKEKGDIPEGYSVSREKKERFSLILESASTNQTSMYLCASIPWGTPEGEKLFFGSGTQLSVL.

The V and J genes are TRBV5-4 and TRBJ2-6, with 8 positions matching TRBD1. The CDR3 is made up of 17 amino acids. Germline V CDR1 and CDR2: SGHNT, YYREEE (reference sequence). The junction had 8 bases not matched to a gene; V was cut back by 6 bases and J by 0 bases. The CDR3 loop reads CASTPGQARSGANVLTF. The CDR3 DNA is TGTGCCAGCACGCCGGGACAGGCCCGCTCTGGGGCCAACGTCCTGACTTTC.

This rearrangement joins TRBV19 to TRBJ2-5; weak D call: TRBD2 (5 bases). Trimming pared 2 bases from V and 5 bases from J, leaving 12 bases between. The CDR3 totals 14 residues. CDR1 is LNHDA and CDR2 is SQIVND in the germline V gene (reference sequence). As DNA, the CDR3 is TGTGCCAGTAGTATACAAGGACTTCAGGAGACCCAGTACTTC. Protein: CASSIQGLQETQYF. The whole variable domain, filled in from reference TRBV19 and TRBJ2-5, reads DGGITQSPKYLFRKEGQNVTLSCEQNLNHDAMYWYRQDPGQGLRLIYYSQIVNDFQKGDIAEGYSVSREKKESFPLTVTSAQKNPTAFYLCASSIQGLQETQYFGPGTRLLVL.

The gene calls are TRBV7-3 and TRBJ2-2, with 7 positions matching TRBD2. Germline-derived CDR1 and CDR2 are SGHTA and FQGTGA. This CDR3 is built from 15 residues. V shed 8 bases, J shed 0 bases, and the junction held 6 bases outside the gene matches. CDR3 nucleotides: TGTGCCAGCGGACCGGGGGGACCGAACACCGGGGAGCTGTTTTTT. Encoded protein: CASGPGGPNTGELFF.

The chain employs TRBV7-2 and TRBJ1-5; TRBD1 matches at 8 bases. The CDR3 runs to 14 residues. CDR1 SGHTA and CDR2 FQGNSA come from the germline V gene. With V trimmed by 2 bases and J by 4 bases, 1 base remained unmatched. The CDR3 reads CASSLRQGNQPQHF. The CDR3 nucleotides are TGTGCCAGCAGCTTAAGACAGGGGAATCAGCCCCAGCATTTT.

This chain connects TRBV19 to TRBJ1-1, with 7 bases lining up with TRBD1. The CDR3 has 13 amino acids. CDR1 and CDR2 from the germline V gene are LNHDA and SQIVND (reference sequence). J lost 4 bases, V lost 8 bases, and 7 bases had no gene match. CDR3 sequence: CASATGRSTEAFF. CDR3 nucleotide sequence: TGTGCCAGTGCGACAGGGCGAAGCACTGAAGCTTTCTTT.

This chain uses TRBV4-1 with TRBJ1-2; TRBD1 agrees at 9 bases. V trimming: 4 bases; J trimming: 7 bases; junction bases outside the gene matches: 7. Germline assignment: CDR1 MGHRA and CDR2 YSYEKL. The CDR3 runs 14 residues. The CDR3 nucleotides read TGCGCCAGCAGCCTAGTCGGACAGGGGTCTGGCTACACCTTC. Translated, it gives CASSLVGQGSGYTF.

This chain uses TRBV3-1 (or the pseudogene TRBV3-2) with TRBJ2-7, with D possibly TRBD2 on 6 matching bases. CDR1 and CDR2 (germline): LGHDT, YNNKEL (reference sequence). V was shortened by 6 bases and J by 0 bases, with 9 bases between the two germline ends. This CDR3 has 13 residues. The CDR3 region is CASRGGSSYEQYF. The DNA of the CDR3 is TGTGCCAGCAGGGGGGGATCCTCCTACGAGCAGTACTTC.

The rearrangement links TRBV7-8 to TRBJ1-4, with TRBD1 identical over 8 bases. Germline values: CDR1 SGHVS, CDR2 FQNEAQ. The CDR3 extends over 15 amino acids. J was trimmed by 5 bases and V by 2 bases; bases with no gene match: 4. CDR3 nucleotide sequence: TGTGCCAGCAGCTTAACAGGGGGAAGAAATGAAAAACTGTTTTTT. Its protein is CASSLTGGRNEKLFF. The full variable domain, rest sourced from reference TRBV7-8 and TRBJ1-4, is GAGVSQSPRYKVAKRGQDVALRCDPISGHVSLFWYQQALGQGPEFLTYFQNEAQLDKSGLPSDRFFAERPEGSVSTLKIQRTQQEDSAVYLCASSLTGGRNEKLFFGSGTQLSVL.

This clone was detected only once. This chain links TRBV6-4 with TRBJ1-1; D unclear. V lost 11 bases and J lost 3, with 22 bases in between. Per germline, CDR1 MRHNA and CDR2 SNTAGT. CDR3 size: 15 residues. CDR3 sequence (DNA): TGTGCCCCCTGTTTATTGAGAAGAAAGTACACTGAAGCTTTCTTT. Its translation is CAPCLLRRKYTEAFF.

The chain recombines TRBV3-1 (or the pseudogene TRBV3-2) with TRBJ2-1; 11 bases are shared with TRBD1. CDR3 length: 18 amino acids. From germline, CDR1 is LGHDT and CDR2 YNNKEL (reference sequence). The V segment lost 4 bases and the J segment 3 bases; nucleotides outside the gene matches: 11. The CDR3 reads CASSPSQDRGHNYNEQFF. The CDR3 DNA reads as TGTGCCAGCAGCCCAAGTCAGGACAGGGGGCACAACTACAATGAGCAGTTCTTC.

V is TRBV10-1 and J is TRBJ2-2; D is perhaps TRBD1 (6 bases). Between the trimmed V and J ends, which lost 4 bases and 0 bases, there was a span of 9 bases. Germline-derived CDR1 and CDR2 are WNHNN and SYGVQD (reference sequence). The CDR3 loop spans 15 amino acids. The CDR3 protein is CASSGDKPNTGELFF. CDR3 DNA sequence: TGCGCCAGCAGTGGGGACAAACCGAACACCGGGGAGCTGTTTTTT.

The gene calls are TRBV6-5 and TRBJ1-5; D may be TRBD1 (5 bases). V shed 0 bases and J shed 3 bases, with 9 bases lying between them. This CDR3 is built from 15 residues. Germline loops: CDR1 MNHEY, CDR2 SVGAGI. CDR3 residues: CASSYSPGPNQPQHF. The CDR3 nucleotides are TGTGCCAGCAGTTACTCACCAGGGCCCAATCAGCCCCAGCATTTT.

The V and J genes are TRBV18 and TRBJ2-5; D is perhaps TRBD1 (6 bases). V lost 3 bases to trimming and J lost 0 bases, with 11 bases between them. The CDR3 sequence is 15 residues long. CDR1 and CDR2 from the germline V gene are KGHSH and LQKENI. The CDR3 nucleotides read TGTGCCAGCTCACCGGGGGCCTACAACCAAGAGACCCAGTACTTC. It encodes CASSPGAYNQETQYF.

This rearrangement joins TRBV7-8 to TRBJ1-5; 10 positions agree with TRBD1. Germline loops: CDR1 SGHVS, CDR2 FQNEAQ. The CDR3 spans 21 residues. J was trimmed by 0 bases and V by 1 base; bases with no gene match: 15. CDR3 protein: CASSLGYPRDRGSYSNQPQHF. The CDR3 DNA reads TGTGCCAGCAGCTTAGGGTACCCCCGGGACAGGGGATCGTATAGCAATCAGCCCCAGCATTTT.